The 21 T cell receptor beta chains reported below all come from one sample, sequenced in a study of shared clonotypes between healthy human individuals (dated by TCRdb to about 2020). To prepare the library, the immunoSEQ multiplex PCR assay was applied. The table comes from immuneACCESS by way of TCRdb, which keeps in-frame sequences with V and J called. Part of the clones is missing from these tables; in studies checked, under half for an unresolved V gene and the rest for unknown reasons. The sample contains some 450,000 clones, about 74% of them found a single time. In total, the top ten clones hold about 11% of the sample. Material: PBMCs. Every receptor here comes from a middle-aged woman in good health. Some clones in this sample may be carry-over from other donors' samples.

The chain joins TRBV5-1 to TRBJ2-7, with D unresolved. Trimming cost V 0 bases and J 3 bases, with 34 bases left between them. The CDR3 length is 22 residues. Looked up from germline, CDR1 is SGHRS and CDR2 is YFSETQ. The CDR3 coding sequence is TGCGCCAGCAGCTTGGGTCGGCCCGAACCGGACCATCCTAGGCACCTTATCTACGAGCAGTACTTC. This encodes CASSLGRPEPDHPRHLIYEQYF.

This chain joins TRBV29-1 and TRBJ1-1, with D perhaps TRBD1 (6 bases). CDR1 and CDR2 from the germline V gene are SQVTM and ANQGSEA. V was trimmed by 7 bases and J by 7 bases, leaving 16 bases between them. The CDR3 is 12 residues long. The CDR3 region has the DNA TGCAGCGCGTGGAGGACAGACCTTGAAGCTTTCTTT. This encodes CSAWRTDLEAFF.

The chain carries TRBV29-1 and TRBJ2-2; D ambiguous. V lost 4 bases and J 7 bases, leaving 13 bases between the germline ends. Germline values: CDR1 SQVTM, CDR2 ANQGSEA. This CDR3 is 13 amino acids long. DNA of the CDR3: TGCAGCGTTGTTATCCTTCCTGGCGGGGAGCTGTTTTTT. Translation: CSVVILPGGELFF.

On this clone: It differs at one base from a far larger clone, so likely a read error. The genes are TRBV10-3 and TRBJ2-1, with 7 bases identical to TRBD1. The CDR3 length is 12 residues. Germline values: CDR1 ENHRY, CDR2 SYGVKD. CDR3 DNA sequence: TGTGCCATCAGTGAGCCTGGACAGGAGCAGCTCTTC. It translates to CAISEPGQEQLF.

This chain uses TRBV13 with TRBJ2-3, with D unclear. The CDR3 covers 14 residues. V was trimmed by 4 bases and J by 0 bases, leaving 8 bases between them. Looked up from germline, CDR1 is PRHDT and CDR2 is FYEKMQ (reference sequence). The CDR3 is CASSSPASTDTQYF. The CDR3 coding sequence is TGTGCCAGCAGCTCCCCCGCTAGCACAGATACGCAGTATTTT.

V usage is TRBV28 and J usage is TRBJ2-4; D possibly corresponds to TRBD2 (5 bases). Germline values: CDR1 MDHEN, CDR2 SYDVKM. Deletions cut 2 bases from V and 6 bases from J, with 8 bases between. This CDR3 is 13 amino acids long. The CDR3 nucleotides are TGTGCCAGCAGTTTAGGGAGCCCAAACATTCAGTACTTC. Protein: CASSLGSPNIQYF.

This clone was seen repeatedly, ten times or more. The same CDR3 is also encoded by other DNA sequences in this sample. The V call is TRBV27, the J call TRBJ2-7, with 8 bases aligning to TRBD2. The junction had 12 bases not matched to a gene; V was cut back by 5 bases and J by 0 bases. This CDR3 spans 17 amino acids. Germline assignment: CDR1 MNHEY and CDR2 SMNVEV (reference sequence). CDR3 protein: CASSPYRGGGNSYEQYF. The CDR3 bases are TGTGCCAGCAGTCCATATCGGGGGGGCGGGAACTCCTACGAGCAGTACTTC.

The sample holds one count of this clone. The chain combines TRBV6-5 with TRBJ1-2; 10 bases agree with TRBD1. The CDR3 covers 15 residues. V gave up 0 bases and J gave up 3 bases; unmatched junction bases: 1. The germline CDR1 and CDR2 sequences are MNHEY and SVGAGI. CDR3 residues: CASSYSTGGYYGYTF. For the CDR3, the DNA is TGTGCCAGCAGTTACTCGACAGGGGGCTACTATGGCTACACCTTC.

The chain recombines TRBV5-4 with TRBJ2-1; no firm D call. CDR3 length: 11 amino acids. CDR1 SGHNT and CDR2 YYREEE come from the germline V gene (reference sequence). Trimming removed 0 bases from V and 15 bases from J, with 10 bases in between. In nucleotides, the CDR3 is TGTGCCAGCAGCTTGGACGACTCCTCGTTCTTC. It encodes CASSLDDSSFF.

The chain joins TRBV10-3 to TRBJ2-7; D may correspond to TRBD1 or TRBD2 (5 bases each). In germline, CDR1 is ENHRY, CDR2 SYGVKD. The CDR3 contains 13 residues. Trimming cost V 6 bases and J 1 base, with 10 bases left between them. The CDR3 reads CAIRSGRSYEQYF. In DNA, the CDR3 is TGTGCCATCAGGTCAGGGAGATCCTACGAGCAGTACTTC.

This clone has only a few counts. A clone one base away is much larger, so this may be a read error. CDR3 bases: TGTGCCTGGAGGTTAGCGGGGAGCACAGGTACGCAGTATTTT. It codes for CAWRLAGSTGTQYF. The chain combines TRBV30 with TRBJ2-3, with TRBD2 identical over 8 bases. The germline V gene has CDR1 GTSNPN and CDR2 SVGIG (reference sequence). CDR3 length: 14 residues.

The rearrangement uses TRBV9 and TRBJ2-3; the match to TRBD2 covers 11 bases. Germline values: CDR1 SGDLS, CDR2 YYNGEE. CDR3 length equals 16 residues. V was pared by 3 bases and J by 4 bases, with 7 bases of the junction left unmatched. The CDR3 coding sequence is TGTGCCAGCAGCGCGAATCCGGGACTAGCGGCAGATACGCAGTATTTT. Protein sequence: CASSANPGLAADTQYF.

The chain is built from TRBV9 and TRBJ2-7; D not certain. Germline lookup yields CDR1 SGDLS and CDR2 YYNGEE. Trimming cost V 1 base and J 2 bases, with 4 bases left between them. The CDR3 runs 12 residues. CDR3 sequence (DNA): TGTGCCAGCAGCGTACCCCCCTACGAGCAGTACTTC. Amino acids: CASSVPPYEQYF.

The V gene is TRBV7-9, the J gene TRBJ2-7; unclear D gene. The CDR3 totals 13 residues. CDR1 is SEHNR, CDR2 FQNEAQ, per germline (reference sequence). The V end lost 0 bases, the J end lost 8 bases, and 11 bases lay between the germline ends. The CDR3 DNA reads TGTGCCAGCAGCTTAGCCCCTCAGTACAAGCAGTACTTC. This sequence encodes CASSLAPQYKQYF. Using reference TRBV7-9 and TRBJ2-7 for the parts outside the CDR3, the full variable domain is DTGVSQNPRHKITKRGQNVTFRCDPISEHNRLYWYRQTLGQGPEFLTYFQNEAQLEKSRLLSDRFSAERPKGSFSTLEIQRTEQGDSAMYLCASSLAPQYKQYFGPGTRLTVT.

Comments on this clone: A much more abundant neighbour one base away suggests this may be a read error. The DNA is left out, because the CDR3 cannot be placed on it with certainty; the CDR3 is given as TCRdb lists it. The same CDR3 also results from other DNA sequences found in this sample. The gene calls are TRBV28 and TRBJ1-1; the listed D gene, TRBD1, was not tested against the DNA. CDR1 is MDHEN, CDR2 SYDVKM, per germline. The CDR3 is 15 amino acids long, termini counted. This chain's CDR3 is CASSPFAGGIGEAFF.

The rearrangement joins TRBV27 to TRBJ2-3, with TRBD2 identical over 9 bases. There are 15 residues in the CDR3. V trimming: 6 bases; J trimming: 5 bases; junction bases outside the gene matches: 9. The germline CDR1 and CDR2 sequences are MNHEY and SMNVEV (reference sequence). CDR3 nucleotide sequence: TGTGCCAGCAGCTCCCCAGCGGGAGGTAAAGATACGCAGTATTTT. It encodes CASSSPAGGKDTQYF.

The chain employs TRBV7-9 and TRBJ2-1, with 13 bases identical to TRBD2. The trim removed 5 bases at V and 4 bases at J, leaving 5 bases unmatched. Germline lookup yields CDR1 SEHNR and CDR2 FQNEAQ (reference sequence). The CDR3 contains 16 residues. CDR3 in DNA: TGTGCCAGCAGCCCGAAGGGACTAGCGGGATACAATGAGCAGTTCTTC. Its translation: CASSPKGLAGYNEQFF.

This clone showed up just a few times. The rearrangement links TRBV5-8 to TRBJ1-4; no definite D call. Trimming took 4 bases from V and 8 from J, leaving 9 bases between them. The CDR3 is 12 amino acids. CDR1 is SGHTS and CDR2 is YDEGEE in the germline V gene. In nucleotides, the CDR3 is TGTGCCAGCAGCAGACGGGAAGAAAAACTGTTTTTT. Its translation is CASSRREEKLFF.

This clone was seen repeatedly, ten times or more. The chain is built from TRBV2 and TRBJ2-1; 8 bases align to TRBD2. Germline values: CDR1 SNHLY, CDR2 FYNNEI. J was trimmed by 0 bases and V by 3 bases; bases with no gene match: 10. The CDR3 contains 18 residues. CDR3 residues: CASSDPSGPALSYNEQFF. CDR3 DNA: TGTGCCAGCAGTGACCCTAGCGGGCCCGCTCTCTCCTACAATGAGCAGTTCTTC.

Note on this clone: In the same sample, other DNA sequences code for this CDR3. The chain carries TRBV18 and TRBJ1-1; TRBD1 matches 7 bases. There are 13 residues in the CDR3. With V trimmed by 5 bases and J by 0 bases, 0 bases remained unmatched. Germline CDR1 is KGHSH and CDR2 is LQKENI. CDR3 loop: CASSGTVNTEAFF. In nucleotides, the CDR3 is TGTGCCAGCTCAGGGACAGTGAACACTGAAGCTTTCTTT.

CDR3 loop: CASTTDRGKAFF. The CDR3 nucleotides read TGTGCCAGCACTACGGACAGGGGGAAAGCTTTCTTT. The chain recombines TRBV2 with TRBJ1-1, with TRBD1 matching 10 bases. Germline CDR1 and CDR2: SNHLY and FYNNEI. The V segment lost 7 bases and the J segment 9 bases; nucleotides outside the gene matches: 5. This CDR3 contains 12 residues.